A selection of T cell receptor beta chains follows, all from one sample in a study of blood T cell repertoires in COVID-19. TCRdb's copy holds only in-frame clones and misses some; the assay was immunoSEQ multiplex PCR. The sample has 150,000 or so clones, roughly four fifths seen once. Material: peripheral blood. These receptors originate from a human donor in a cohort sampled during active COVID-19. Each CDR3 is given with its conserved first and last residue. The D gene is left open where the match is weak. The listing skips clone size in some rows; elsewhere it reads once, few, many or a size class.

cdr3_nt cdr3_aa j_call d_call clone_size v_call
TGCGCCAGCAGTCAACTCCCTTACGGAGGACAGGGGACTGAAGCTTTCTTT CASSQLPYGGQGTEAFF TRBJ1-1 TRBD1 - TRBV23-1
TGTGCCAGCAGCCAAGTAGGAACGGGAGTTCAGTATTTT CASSQVGTGVQYF TRBJ2-3 - once TRBV4-2
TGTGCCAGCAGGAAGCAGGGACTAGCGGGATCAGAGACCCAGTACTTC CASRKQGLAGSETQYF TRBJ2-5 TRBD2 - TRBV2
TGTGCCACCAGCAGGGGACAGGGGGTTCAGCCCCAGCATTTT CATSRGQGVQPQHF TRBJ1-5 TRBD1 - TRBV15
TGTGCCAGCAGTTCCGGGACTAGGAACGAGCAGTACTTC CASSSGTRNEQYF TRBJ2-7 TRBD2 few TRBV2
TGTGCCAGCAGGCCTCCGGGACTATGGGAAGGGACCCAGTACTTC CASRPPGLWEGTQYF TRBJ2-5 TRBD2 - TRBV7-2
TGCGCCAGCAGCCAAGGGGGCCGGGCGCGGACAGATACGCAGTATTTT CASSQGGRARTDTQYF TRBJ2-3 - - TRBV4-1
TGCAGCGTCACAGGCGGTGAGGCCAAAAACATTCAGTACTTC CSVTGGEAKNIQYF TRBJ2-4 - - TRBV29-1
TGTGCCAGCAGCCAAGCGATGGCGGCCAGCACAGATACGCAGTATTTT CASSQAMAASTDTQYF TRBJ2-3 - - TRBV4-2
TGTGCCAGCTCACTCCGGGACAGGGGAGGCTACGAGCAGTACTTC CASSLRDRGGYEQYF TRBJ2-7 TRBD1 - TRBV18
TGTGCCAGCAGCAGAGGGGAGGGAGTCGAGCAGTACTTC CASSRGEGVEQYF TRBJ2-7 TRBD2 - TRBV7-9
TGTGCCAGTAGTATAGGGAAACTAGCGGGGTTACAAGAGACCCAGTACTTC CASSIGKLAGLQETQYF TRBJ2-5 TRBD2 - TRBV19
TGTGCCACCAGCCGGGAGTGGTCCACCTACGAGCAGTACTTC CATSREWSTYEQYF TRBJ2-7 - - TRBV15
TGTGCCAGCAGCCCGTATCGGGAGAGCTCCTACGAGCAGTACTTC CASSPYRESSYEQYF TRBJ2-7 - - TRBV7-6
TGTGCCAGTAGTGCGAGACCGGGACTTAATAATCAGCCCCAGCATTTT CASSARPGLNNQPQHF TRBJ1-5 - - TRBV19
TGTGCCAGCAGCACTAGCGGGAGGGATTCCTACGAGCAGTACTTC CASSTSGRDSYEQYF TRBJ2-7 TRBD2 - TRBV9